This TCR beta chain was observed in a study of cytomegalovirus exposure and HLA in healthy donors. Looking at the study overall: The 100 to 150 validation repertoires were reported in a later analysis to have been generated on the same platform as the roughly 700 first-cohort repertoires. Study-wide results and caveats: The tendency of first-cohort TCR clusters to co-occur in the 120 or so validation repertoires was the finding of a later analysis. The classifier was said to identify cytomegalovirus status with high specificity and sensitivity.

Some clones are missing from TCRdb's copy, which holds only in-frame ones; the method was immunoSEQ multiplex PCR. In the table there are 150,000 to 200,000 clones, 80% to 90% of which are singletons. V was shortened by 7 bases and J by 0 bases, with 12 bases between the two germline ends. The CDR3 runs to 14 residues. Germline V gene data show CDR1 as SNHLY and CDR2 as FYNNEI. Separation from the approximately 720-subject first cohort characterized the approximately 120-subject validation cohort, to which the donors belonged. About this clone itself: The antigen remains unidentified.

Sequenced sample: PBMCs. The TCR sequence derives from a woman aged 25 to 39 in good health and CMV-seronegative. The chain has TRBV2 and TRBJ1-1; D not certain. CDR3 loop: CASMRDELNTEAFF. In nucleotides, the CDR3 is TGTGCCAGCATGAGGGATGAATTGAACACTGAAGCTTTCTTT. Full variable domain (remainder filled in from reference TRBV2 and TRBJ1-1): EPEVTQTPSHQVTQMGQEVILRCVPISNHLYFYWYRQILGQKVEFLVSFYNNEISEKSEIFDDQFSVERPDGSNFTLKIRSTKLEDSAMYFCASMRDELNTEAFFGQGTRLTVV.